The 26 T cell receptor beta chains given below trace back to one sample, sequenced in a study of T-cell reconstitution after alpha-beta-depleted transplantation in children (dated by TCRdb to 2015 to 2016). Libraries were constructed by PCR. These reads were obtained on an Illumina HiSeq 2500. Molecular barcoding was employed in the preparation of TCR libraries, with unique molecular identifiers being used to normalize TCRbeta repertoire quantification. The public sequencing data were trimmed at Q25 with fastp and processed into clonotypes with MiXCR by TCRdb, which kept only in-frame beta chains. Merged by CDR3 protein, the rows form single entries marked with the most common genes and DNA. In all, the sample holds about 610,000 distinct CDR3 sequences, and about 11% of those were seen once. The ten largest clones capture 4% of the sample. The source material was PBMCs from the stem cell graft donor, sampled from the stem cell graft. These receptors all stem from a human donor who donated a stem cell graft to a child with acute myeloid leukemia.

V is TRBV28 and J is TRBJ2-7; 7 nucleotides align to TRBD1. This CDR3 comprises 15 residues. After removal of 4 bases from V and 1 base from J, the junction contained 7 bases not matched to a gene. The germline V gene encodes CDR1 MDHEN and CDR2 SYDVKM. The CDR3 nucleotides are TGTGCCAGCAGTTCCTGGGACAGAACATCCTACGAGCAGTACTTC. This sequence encodes CASSSWDRTSYEQYF.

The chain recombines TRBV4-2 with TRBJ2-7; D gene unclear. V shed 0 bases and J shed 4 bases, with 16 bases lying between them. The germline CDR1 and CDR2 sequences are LGHNA and YNFKEQ. The CDR3 runs to 16 residues. The CDR3 reads CASSQDLASAFYEQYF. Here the CDR3 DNA reads TGTGCCAGCAGCCAAGATCTTGCTAGTGCCTTTTACGAGCAGTACTTC.

The chain couples TRBV25-1 to TRBJ2-1, with TRBD1 matching over 8 bases. Germline V gene data show CDR1 as MGHDK and CDR2 as SYGVNS. Trimming at V came to 1 base and at J to 7 bases, leaving 9 bases not matched to a gene. The CDR3 has 16 residues. CDR3 nucleotide sequence: TGTGCCAGCAGTGAATCGGGCAGGGGGCGCGTGAATGAGCAGTTCTTC. Protein product: CASSESGRGRVNEQFF.

In this sample, this clonotype turned up many times. V gene TRBV12-3 or TRBV12-4 combines with J gene TRBJ1-1; D is perhaps TRBD1 (6 bases). This CDR3 region has 13 residues. Between the trimmed V and J ends, which lost 5 bases and 7 bases, there was a span of 14 bases. This chain's CDR3 is CASSTRQVDEAFF. Written as DNA, the CDR3 is TGTGCCAGCAGTACTCGACAGGTGGATGAAGCTTTCTTT.

The gene calls are TRBV6-2 or TRBV6-3 and TRBJ2-2, with 7 bases identical to TRBD1. CDR1 is MNHEY and CDR2 is SVGEGT in the germline V gene. V was clipped by 5 bases and J by 1 base; unmatched bases: 13. The CDR3 consists of 18 residues. CDR3 coding DNA: TGTGCCAGCAGTCCCTACTCACAGGGGATAATGAACACCGGGGAGCTGTTTTTT. Its protein product is CASSPYSQGIMNTGELFF.

This clonotype was seen more than once but under ten times. The chain recombines TRBV10-3 with TRBJ1-4, with 10 positions matching TRBD1. Losses at the gene ends were 10 bases for V and 0 bases for J; bases not matched to a gene: 11. The CDR3 sequence is 17 residues long. CDR1 is ENHRY, CDR2 SYGVKD, per germline. CDR3 sequence: CATFSGQGRATNEKLFF. The CDR3 nucleotides are TGTGCCACCTTTTCGGGACAGGGGAGGGCAACTAATGAAAAACTGTTTTTT.

The table lists this clonotype with many counts. The chain combines TRBV5-1 with TRBJ1-6; the match to TRBD1 covers 10 bases. The V segment lost 6 bases and the J segment 6 bases; nucleotides outside the gene matches: 9. CDR3 size: 16 residues. Germline V gene lookup returns CDR1 SGHRS and CDR2 YFSETQ. The CDR3 protein is CASTSSTGGTNSPLHF. The CDR3 DNA is TGCGCCAGCACCTCTTCGACAGGGGGCACTAATTCACCCCTCCACTTT.

This clonotype was found a few times. The chain joins TRBV12-3 or TRBV12-4 to TRBJ2-2; TRBD2 matches 9 bases. This CDR3 contains 15 residues. V was pared by 6 bases and J by 5 bases, with 7 bases of the junction left unmatched. Here the CDR3 reads CASRPQAGGTGELFF. The CDR3, as DNA: TGTGCCAGCAGGCCACAAGCGGGAGGAACCGGGGAGCTGTTTTTT.

This clonotype appeared many times. This chain joins TRBV29-1 and TRBJ2-1; possible D gene TRBD2, 5 bases. V was pared by 3 bases and J by 2 bases, with 23 bases between. The germline V gene encodes CDR1 SQVTM and CDR2 ANQGSEA. This CDR3 has 18 residues. The CDR3 is CSVDLVPGSGGAYNEQFF. Here the CDR3 DNA reads TGCAGCGTTGATCTAGTTCCGGGATCTGGAGGAGCCTACAATGAGCAGTTCTTC.

This clonotype was found many times. The chain is built from TRBV29-1 and TRBJ2-1; weak D call: TRBD1 (5 bases). With 1 base removed from V and 10 bases from J, the gap between germline ends came to 14 bases. Per germline, CDR1 SQVTM and CDR2 ANQGSEA. The CDR3 spans 13 residues. The CDR3 sequence: CSVEALLAGEQFF. The CDR3 nucleotides are TGCAGCGTTGAAGCCCTACTTGCAGGGGAGCAGTTCTTC.

The chain employs TRBV11-2 and TRBJ1-1; D perhaps matches TRBD1 (5 bases). Trimming left V 3 bases short and J 5 bases short, with 13 bases between. The CDR3 is made up of 14 amino acids. Germline CDR1 reads SGHAT; CDR2 reads FQNNGV. CDR3 in DNA: TGTGCCAGCAGCTTCAGTGCGGGGGTTACTGAAGCTTTCTTT. Protein sequence: CASSFSAGVTEAFF.

The V and J genes are TRBV10-3 and TRBJ2-3; 12 bases fit TRBD2. V shed 9 bases and J 6 bases; nucleotides not matched to a gene: 4. Germline CDR1 ENHRY, CDR2 SYGVKD. The CDR3 contains 13 residues. The CDR3: CAMRTSGTDTQYF. The CDR3 nucleotides read TGTGCCATGCGGACTAGCGGGACCGATACGCAGTATTTT.

There are many counts of this clonotype. The chain joins TRBV9 to TRBJ2-3; possible D gene TRBD2, 5 bases. V was clipped by 0 bases and J by 5 bases, with 13 bases between them. This CDR3 region has 15 residues. Germline lookup yields CDR1 SGDLS and CDR2 YYNGEE. CDR3 bases: TGTGCCAGCAGCGTAGGAGCCGGCGGAGGAGATACGCAGTATTTT. Translation: CASSVGAGGGDTQYF.

The chain is built from TRBV19 and TRBJ2-4, with TRBD1 matching 8 bases. The CDR3 runs to 12 residues. The ends lost 7 bases at V and 8 bases at J; junction bases unmatched: 4. Germline CDR1 reads LNHDA; CDR2 reads SQIVND (reference sequence). CDR3 sequence reads: CASTRTGYIQYF. The CDR3 DNA reads TGTGCCAGTACCAGGACAGGGTACATTCAGTACTTC.

The rearrangement links TRBV5-5 to TRBJ2-1; TRBD2 matches at 7 bases. Per the germline V gene, CDR1 is SGHKS and CDR2 is YYEKEE (reference sequence). CDR3 length: 14 amino acids. Unmatched junction bases numbered 10, after V lost 6 bases and J lost 7 bases. The CDR3 loop is CASNRGRGENEQFF. The CDR3 DNA follows: TGTGCCAGCAACCGGGGGAGGGGAGAGAATGAGCAGTTCTTC.

The chain joins TRBV5-1 to TRBJ2-3; D is perhaps TRBD2 (6 bases). This CDR3 spans 17 amino acids. The germline V and J ends were trimmed by 0 bases and 9 bases, with 23 bases remaining between them. Germline V gives CDR1 SGHRS, CDR2 YFSETQ. The CDR3 DNA is TGCGCCAGCAGCTTGGCTGCGACTAGAAGCAGCCAGGGAACGCAGTATTTT. This translates into CASSLAATRSSQGTQYF.

This chain uses TRBV12-3 or TRBV12-4 with TRBJ2-7, with TRBD2 matching over 16 bases. The V segment lost 8 bases and the J segment 6 bases; nucleotides outside the gene matches: 16. The CDR3 sequence is 18 residues long. CDR3 sequence: CASWVGLAGGPAVPEQYF. The CDR3 nucleotides are TGTGCCAGCTGGGTGGGACTAGCGGGAGGGCCAGCTGTACCCGAGCAGTACTTC.

This clonotype was detected many times. The CDR3 reads CASSLPSGNYNEQFF. In nucleotides, the CDR3 is TGCGCCAGCAGCTTGCCTAGCGGTAACTACAATGAGCAGTTCTTC. This sequence joins TRBV5-1 and TRBJ2-1, with TRBD2 identical over 7 bases. The CDR3 spans 15 residues. After removal of 1 base from V and 3 bases from J, the junction contained 4 bases not matched to a gene. The V gene's germline CDR1 is SGHRS and CDR2 YFSETQ.

CDR3 protein: CSARDGALGGTDTQYF. The CDR3 bases are TGCAGTGCTAGAGATGGGGCGCTCGGAGGCACAGATACGCAGTATTTT. The gene calls are TRBV20-1 and TRBJ2-3; D is perhaps TRBD1 (5 bases). The CDR3 covers 16 residues. V was pared by 0 bases and J by 1 base, with 14 bases between. CDR1 is DFQATT and CDR2 is SNEGSKA in the germline V gene (reference sequence).

This clonotype was detected only a few times. The V gene is TRBV10-3, the J gene TRBJ2-3; D uncertain. Germline V CDR1 and CDR2: ENHRY, SYGVKD. Trimming took 6 bases from V and 6 from J, leaving 7 bases between them. The CDR3 is 11 amino acids. The CDR3 is CAIRNGDTQYF. The CDR3, as DNA: TGTGCCATCAGGAACGGGGATACGCAGTATTTT.

The sample holds a few counts of this clonotype. The rearrangement links TRBV29-1 to TRBJ2-6; D is undetermined. The CDR3 is 14 residues long. Germline V CDR1 and CDR2: SQVTM, ANQGSEA. V lost 7 bases and J 2 bases, leaving 12 bases between the germline ends. CDR3 nucleotides: TGCAGCGCAAGATCGGGTACTGGGGCCAACGTCCTGACTTTC. It translates to CSARSGTGANVLTF. Full variable domain (remainder filled in from reference TRBV29-1 and TRBJ2-6): SAVISQKPSRDICQRGTSLTIQCQVDSQVTMMFWYRQQPGQSLTLIATANQGSEATYESGFVIDKFPISRPNLTFSTLTVSNMSPEDSSIYLCSARSGTGANVLTFGAGSRLTVL.

This clonotype was seen repeatedly, ten times or more. The chain carries TRBV2 and TRBJ2-3; weak D call: TRBD2 (5 bases). Germline CDR1 reads SNHLY; CDR2 reads FYNNEI. V was pared by 3 bases and J by 3 bases, with 10 bases between. This CDR3 has 14 residues. CDR3 in amino acids: CASSEDLATDTQYF. CDR3 bases: TGTGCCAGCAGTGAGGACTTGGCGACAGATACGCAGTATTTT.

This clonotype was counted a few times. This chain joins TRBV24-1 and TRBJ2-7, with 9 nucleotides matching TRBD1. The CDR3 runs to 16 residues. CDR1 is KGHDR and CDR2 is SFDVKD in the germline V gene. V gave up 2 bases and J gave up 4 bases; unmatched junction bases: 8. Here the CDR3 DNA reads TGTGCCACCAGTGATTCCGGGACAGGGAGACTATACGAGCAGTACTTC. Translating it yields CATSDSGTGRLYEQYF.

The V and J genes are TRBV20-1 and TRBJ2-7; 9 positions agree with TRBD2. The CDR3 length is 16 residues. Germline V gene lookup returns CDR1 DFQATT and CDR2 SNEGSKA (reference sequence). The J segment lost 3 bases and the V segment lost 6 bases, leaving 15 bases of the junction unmatched. The CDR3 sequence: CSAKPREPSGNYEQYF. The CDR3 bases are TGCAGTGCCAAACCGCGGGAGCCTAGCGGGAACTACGAGCAGTACTTC.

Many counts were recorded for this clonotype. V and J are TRBV27 and TRBJ2-5; D remains unclear. The CDR3 extends over 13 amino acids. Trimming pared 3 bases from V and 2 bases from J, leaving 7 bases between. Germline CDR1 is MNHEY and CDR2 is SMNVEV (reference sequence). The CDR3 coding sequence is TGTGCCAGCAGTTTCCCGGGTCAAGAGACCCAGTACTTC. Protein product: CASSFPGQETQYF.

This clonotype was recorded a few times. The V and J genes are TRBV20-1 and TRBJ2-7, with D unclear. CDR1 DFQATT and CDR2 SNEGSKA come from the germline V gene (reference sequence). The CDR3 contains 14 residues. The V gene lost 2 bases and the J gene lost 2 bases, with 13 bases spanning the gap. CDR3 nucleotides: TGCAGTGCTAGACGGCTAGTGGAGCCCTACGAGCAGTACTTC. Translated: CSARRLVEPYEQYF.